The TCR beta chain described here comes from a study of control samples from healthy donors and cancer patients. The assay was immunoSEQ multiplex PCR, and TCRdb's table has in-frame clones only and misses some. The top ten hold around 5.4% of the sample, which has 80,000 or so clones, about 90% seen once. Trimming removed 10 bases at V and 0 bases at J, with 15 bases between. Germline V gene sequence: CDR1 MNHEY, CDR2 SVGAGI. This CDR3 comprises 14 residues. The J gene is TRBJ1-2, the V gene TRBV6-5; no clear D. Sample: blood. This clonotype originated in a man aged 50 to 59 in good health. The CDR3 DNA reads as TGTGCCATCTCTCGCGGGTTGGCTAACTATGGCTACACCTTC. Translated, it gives CAISRGLANYGYTF.